Following are 29 T cell receptor beta chains from one sample sequenced in a study of blood T cell repertoires in COVID-19. Clones were sequenced by immunoSEQ multiplex PCR, and TCRdb holds only the in-frame ones, with some missing. This repertoire shows 300,000 to 450,000 clones, approximately 81% found once; its top ten account for 3.6%. Sequencing was done on a sample of peripheral blood. Receptors were obtained from a woman under 30 with acute or convalescent COVID-19.

This clone was counted a single time. This chain uses TRBV19 with TRBJ2-6; the match to TRBD1 covers 8 bases. Germline V gives CDR1 LNHDA, CDR2 SQIVND (reference sequence). The CDR3 has 20 residues. With 3 bases clipped from V and 2 bases from J, the junction kept 15 bases outside the gene matches. The CDR3 spells CASSIRRRQGAEAGANVLTF. CDR3 nucleotides: TGTGCCAGTAGTATCCGCCGTCGGCAGGGGGCTGAAGCTGGGGCCAACGTCCTGACTTTC. The complete variable domain, with remaining parts taken from reference TRBV19 and TRBJ2-6, reads DGGITQSPKYLFRKEGQNVTLSCEQNLNHDAMYWYRQDPGQGLRLIYYSQIVNDFQKGDIAEGYSVSREKKESFPLTVTSAQKNPTAFYLCASSIRRRQGAEAGANVLTFGAGSRLTVL.

This chain uses TRBV28 with TRBJ1-5, with TRBD1 matching over 9 bases. Per the germline V gene, CDR1 is MDHEN and CDR2 is SYDVKM. CDR3 size: 16 residues. V gave up 2 bases and J gave up 4 bases; unmatched junction bases: 6. The CDR3 nucleotides read TGTGCCAGCAGTTTAACGGGGACAGGGACGAATCAGCCCCAGCATTTT. It encodes CASSLTGTGTNQPQHF.

The chain links TRBV9 to TRBJ1-5; 8 positions agree with TRBD1. This CDR3 has 14 amino acids. Germline CDR1 reads SGDLS; CDR2 reads YYNGEE. V lost 4 bases, J lost 6 bases, and 6 bases stayed unmatched. CDR3 amino acids: CASSLSGQGQPQHF. Here the CDR3 DNA reads TGTGCCAGCAGCCTATCCGGACAGGGTCAGCCCCAGCATTTT.

The chain is built from TRBV4-2 and TRBJ2-5, with a tentative D call TRBD2 (5 bases). CDR1 LGHNA and CDR2 YNFKEQ come from the germline V gene. The V end lost 7 bases, the J end lost 0 bases, and 12 bases lay between the germline ends. This CDR3 has 14 residues. DNA of the CDR3: TGTGCCAGCACCCATCCGGACTACCAAGAGACCCAGTACTTC. Translation gives CASTHPDYQETQYF.

This clone has just a few counts. The V call is TRBV18, the J call TRBJ2-1; 8 bases map to TRBD2. The CDR3 is made up of 15 amino acids. Germline V gene sequence: CDR1 KGHSH, CDR2 LQKENI. The V and J ends lost 1 base and 5 bases, in that order; junction bases with no gene match: 4. The DNA for the CDR3 is TGTGCCAGCTCACCACTAGCGGGGAGTGACAATGAGCAGTTCTTC. Translation: CASSPLAGSDNEQFF.

The J gene is TRBJ2-7, the V gene TRBV28; 8 bases line up with TRBD1. This CDR3 is 16 amino acids long. After removal of 4 bases from V and 7 bases from J, the junction contained 15 bases not matched to a gene. Germline loops: CDR1 MDHEN, CDR2 SYDVKM. In DNA, the CDR3 is TGTGCCAGCAGTTCAATGGGAACAGGGGGGTCCGGGGAGCAGTACTTC. This sequence encodes CASSSMGTGGSGEQYF.

CDR3 nucleotide sequence: TGTGCCAGCAAGGACAGCCAGAATTCACCCCTCCACTTT. It specifies CASKDSQNSPLHF. V gene TRBV6-5 combines with J gene TRBJ1-6; TRBD1 is a possible D gene (6 bases). This CDR3 is 13 amino acids long. Trimming cost V 7 bases and J 7 bases, with 11 bases left between them. The germline V gene encodes CDR1 MNHEY and CDR2 SVGAGI.

V is TRBV11-2 and J is TRBJ1-4, with 7 bases that match TRBD1. The CDR3 consists of 18 residues. Germline CDR1 and CDR2: SGHAT and FQNNGV. The J segment lost 3 bases and the V segment lost 3 bases, leaving 13 bases of the junction unmatched. The CDR3, as DNA: TGTGCCAGCAGCTTCAGAACCGGGACAGACAGGTCTAATGAAAAACTGTTTTTT. Translating it yields CASSFRTGTDRSNEKLFF.

The V gene is TRBV5-1, the J gene TRBJ1-2; TRBD1 might be the D (6 bases). The germline CDR1 and CDR2 sequences are SGHRS and YFSETQ. V was shortened by 3 bases and J by 6 bases, with 9 bases between the two germline ends. The CDR3 is 12 residues long. The CDR3 here is CASSSDRNGYTF. CDR3 nucleotides: TGCGCCAGCAGCTCCGACAGGAATGGCTACACCTTC. Together with reference TRBV5-1 and TRBJ1-2, the CDR3 gives the full variable domain: KAGVTQTPRYLIKTRGQQVTLSCSPISGHRSVSWYQQTPGQGLQFLFEYFSETQRNKGNFPGRFSGRQFSNSRSEMNVSTLELGDSALYLCASSSDRNGYTFGSGTRLTVV.

The chain uses TRBV7-9 and TRBJ2-1, with TRBD2 as a possible D gene (5 bases). V was cut by 5 bases and J by 5 bases, with 7 bases left in between. Germline lookup yields CDR1 SEHNR and CDR2 FQNEAQ (reference sequence). There are 12 residues in the CDR3. The CDR3 protein is CASSGGDNEQFF. The CDR3 nucleotides are TGTGCCAGCAGCGGAGGAGACAATGAGCAGTTCTTC.

The V call is TRBV5-1, the J call TRBJ2-2, with TRBD2 matching over 8 bases. The CDR3 spans 16 residues. With V trimmed by 0 bases and J by 4 bases, 5 bases remained unmatched. Germline V gene data show CDR1 as SGHRS and CDR2 as YFSETQ. The DNA of the CDR3 is TGCGCCAGCAGCTTGGAAACGGGAGGGGGCACCGGGGAGCTGTTTTTT. Its translation: CASSLETGGGTGELFF.

The rearrangement uses TRBV3-1 (or the pseudogene TRBV3-2) and TRBJ1-1; 8 bases are a match to TRBD1. The junction had 9 bases not matched to a gene; V was cut back by 4 bases and J by 8 bases. There are 14 residues in the CDR3. The germline V gene has CDR1 LGHDT and CDR2 YNNKEL (reference sequence). CDR3 DNA: TGTGCCAGCAGCCCCCAAGACAGGGGAGGGGAAGCTTTCTTT. It translates to CASSPQDRGGEAFF.

This clone was seen a single time. The chain is built from TRBV9 and TRBJ1-2, with TRBD1 as a possible D gene (5 bases). V shed 0 bases and J shed 6 bases, with 12 bases lying between them. CDR1 is SGDLS and CDR2 is YYNGEE in the germline V gene. This CDR3 contains 14 residues. The CDR3 loop is CASSVGSGGDGYTF. The CDR3 bases are TGTGCCAGCAGCGTAGGTTCGGGGGGGGATGGCTACACCTTC. Drawing the rest from reference TRBV9 and TRBJ1-2, the complete variable domain is DSGVTQTPKHLITATGQRVTLRCSPRSGDLSVYWYQQSLDQGLQFLIQYYNGEERAKGNILERFSAQQFPDLHSELNLSSLELGDSALYFCASSVGSGGDGYTFGSGTRLTVV.

The V and J genes are TRBV5-1 and TRBJ2-3, with D perhaps matching TRBD1 (6 bases). Germline CDR1 and CDR2: SGHRS and YFSETQ. The ends were cut back, 4 bases at V and 4 bases at J, with 13 bases in the middle. The CDR3 has 14 amino acids. DNA for the CDR3: TGCGCCAGCAGCCTAAACAGGGTAGCAGATACGCAGTATTTT. Translation gives CASSLNRVADTQYF.

V and J are TRBV24-1 and TRBJ1-5; no clear D. Trimming took 9 bases from V and 1 from J, leaving 12 bases between them. CDR3 length equals 14 residues. Germline V gives CDR1 KGHDR, CDR2 SFDVKD. The DNA for the CDR3 is TGTGCCACCCAAGCCGGAGCCAGCAATCAGCCCCAGCATTTT. Translating gives CATQAGASNQPQHF.

J is TRBJ1-3 and V is TRBV25-1; 11 nucleotides line up with TRBD1. The CDR3 has 17 amino acids. The germline gives CDR1 MGHDK, CDR2 SYGVNS. The V and J ends lost 8 bases and 4 bases, in that order; junction bases with no gene match: 13. CDR3 in DNA: TGTGCCAGCTCATGGACAGGGGGCCCATATGAGGGAAACACCATATATTTT. Translated: CASSWTGGPYEGNTIYF.

This chain links TRBV6-5 with TRBJ1-2; D is uncertain. The germline V and J ends were trimmed by 5 bases and 8 bases, with 15 bases remaining between them. CDR3 length equals 13 residues. The germline V gene has CDR1 MNHEY and CDR2 SVGAGI. The CDR3 region has the DNA TGTGCCAGCAGTCCGGACTCAGTGGGCGGCTACACCTTC. This gives the protein CASSPDSVGGYTF.

The gene calls are TRBV6-4 and TRBJ2-3; 13 bases fit TRBD2. Germline V CDR1 and CDR2: MRHNA, SNTAGT. V shed 4 bases and J 0 bases; nucleotides not matched to a gene: 4. The CDR3 loop spans 17 amino acids. CDR3 protein: CASSGTSGSDSTDTQYF. For the CDR3, the DNA is TGTGCCAGCAGTGGGACTAGCGGGAGCGATAGCACAGATACGCAGTATTTT.

The chain has TRBV6-1 and TRBJ1-6, with D possibly being TRBD1 (5 bases). The CDR3 covers 15 residues. Trimming pared 1 base from V and 10 bases from J, leaving 14 bases between. Germline lookup yields CDR1 MNHNS and CDR2 SASEGT. The CDR3 DNA reads as TGTGCCAGCAGTGAAGAAGGGGTTAGGTCGTCACCCCTCCACTTT. This codes for CASSEEGVRSSPLHF.

This clone was detected only once. The V call is TRBV7-9, the J call TRBJ2-2; a weak D match, TRBD2 (5 bases). Trimming removed 4 bases from V and 0 bases from J, with 12 bases in between. Germline assignment: CDR1 SEHNR and CDR2 FQNEAQ (reference sequence). The CDR3 contains 16 residues. The CDR3 DNA is TGTGCCAGCAGCTCGGGGATAGCCCCGAACACCGGGGAGCTGTTTTTT. Encoded protein: CASSSGIAPNTGELFF.

This chain links TRBV19 with TRBJ1-6; the D gene is possibly TRBD1 (5 bases). Trimming took off 0 bases at V and 2 bases at J, with 11 bases between the two ends. Germline CDR1 reads LNHDA; CDR2 reads SQIVND (reference sequence). CDR3 size: 17 residues. This chain's CDR3 is CASSIDRRGPYNSPLHF. The CDR3 nucleotides read TGTGCCAGTAGTATAGATCGGCGGGGACCCTATAATTCACCCCTCCACTTT. Full variable domain (remainder filled in from reference TRBV19 and TRBJ1-6): DGGITQSPKYLFRKEGQNVTLSCEQNLNHDAMYWYRQDPGQGLRLIYYSQIVNDFQKGDIAEGYSVSREKKESFPLTVTSAQKNPTAFYLCASSIDRRGPYNSPLHFGNGTRLTVT.

The chain recombines TRBV7-9 with TRBJ1-3, with D possibly matching TRBD1 (5 bases). This CDR3 comprises 13 residues. Per germline, CDR1 SEHNR and CDR2 FQNEAQ (reference sequence). The V end lost 5 bases, the J end lost 6 bases, and 11 bases lay between the germline ends. CDR3 in amino acids: CASSRTGENTIYF. The CDR3 DNA sequence: TGTGCCAGCAGCCGGACGGGGGAAAACACCATATATTTT. Full variable domain (remainder filled in from reference TRBV7-9 and TRBJ1-3): DTGVSQNPRHKITKRGQNVTFRCDPISEHNRLYWYRQTLGQGPEFLTYFQNEAQLEKSRLLSDRFSAERPKGSFSTLEIQRTEQGDSAMYLCASSRTGENTIYFGEGSWLTVV.

The rearrangement uses TRBV5-1 and TRBJ2-3; the match to TRBD2 covers 9 bases. This CDR3 has 16 amino acids. Per germline, CDR1 SGHRS and CDR2 YFSETQ. The V and J ends lost 1 base and 5 bases, in that order; junction bases with no gene match: 8. CDR3: CASSLRGGSGRDTQYF. DNA of the CDR3: TGCGCCAGCAGCTTGCGCGGGGGTAGCGGGAGAGATACGCAGTATTTT.

The J gene is TRBJ2-1, the V gene TRBV29-1; TRBD2 agrees at 9 bases. Germline V gives CDR1 SQVTM, CDR2 ANQGSEA. This CDR3 has 16 residues. Losses at the gene ends were 2 bases for V and 6 bases for J; bases not matched to a gene: 11. CDR3 nucleotide sequence: TGCAGCGTTGAAAAGACTAGCGGTTCTAGTAGCAATGAGCAGTTCTTC. Protein: CSVEKTSGSSSNEQFF.

A word on this clone: This sample includes further DNA sequences coding for the same CDR3. The chain employs TRBV5-6 and TRBJ2-7, with TRBD2 matching 13 bases. This CDR3 is 15 amino acids long. Germline CDR1 and CDR2: SGHDT and YYEEEE. J gave up 4 bases and V 4 bases, and 5 bases lay outside the gene matches. The CDR3 DNA follows: TGTGCCAGCAGCCCTGGACTAGCGGGAGTGTACGAGCAGTACTTC. Its translation: CASSPGLAGVYEQYF.

This chain joins TRBV28 and TRBJ1-6, with TRBD1 matching over 8 bases. J lost 7 bases, V lost 6 bases, and 8 bases had no gene match. Germline V gene sequence: CDR1 MDHEN, CDR2 SYDVKM. The CDR3 totals 15 residues. The CDR3: CASSPGQGGNSPLHF. CDR3 in DNA: TGTGCCAGCAGCCCCGGACAGGGTGGCAATTCACCCCTCCACTTT.

J is TRBJ1-6 and V is TRBV4-1; no definite D call. Germline V gene data show CDR1 as MGHRA and CDR2 as YSYEKL. This CDR3 is built from 14 residues. V was trimmed by 6 bases and J by 3 bases, leaving 9 bases between them. The CDR3 sequence: CASREENYNSPLHF. Here the CDR3 DNA reads TGCGCCAGCAGAGAGGAAAACTATAATTCACCCCTCCACTTT.

The chain carries TRBV7-9 and TRBJ2-3; 13 bases agree with TRBD2. Trimming removed 5 bases from V and 13 bases from J; junction bases left unmatched: 15. This CDR3 region has 16 residues. The germline V gene encodes CDR1 SEHNR and CDR2 FQNEAQ (reference sequence). CDR3 in amino acids: CASSKTSGRAAGMEYF. The DNA for the CDR3 is TGTGCCAGCAGCAAAACTAGCGGGAGGGCCGCGGGGATGGAGTATTTT.

This rearrangement joins TRBV27 to TRBJ1-4; D possibly corresponds to TRBD1 (5 bases). This CDR3 spans 15 amino acids. CDR1 and CDR2 (germline): MNHEY, SMNVEV (reference sequence). With 5 bases removed from V and 3 bases from J, the gap between germline ends came to 13 bases. In DNA, the CDR3 is TGTGCCAGCAGTCTTACGACAGTGGCTAATGAAAAACTGTTTTTT. This gives the protein CASSLTTVANEKLFF.